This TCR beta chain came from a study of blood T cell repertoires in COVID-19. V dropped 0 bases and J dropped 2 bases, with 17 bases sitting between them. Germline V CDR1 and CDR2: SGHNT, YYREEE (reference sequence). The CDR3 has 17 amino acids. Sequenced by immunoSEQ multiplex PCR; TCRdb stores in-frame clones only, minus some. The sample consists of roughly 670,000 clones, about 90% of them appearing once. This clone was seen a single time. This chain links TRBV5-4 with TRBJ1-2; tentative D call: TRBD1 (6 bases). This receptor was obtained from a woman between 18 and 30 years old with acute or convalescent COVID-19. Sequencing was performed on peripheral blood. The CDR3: CASSLDPLGARNYGYTF. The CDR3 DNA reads TGTGCCAGCAGCTTGGACCCCTTGGGGGCTCGAAACTATGGCTACACCTTC.